The next 24 T cell receptor beta chains were all read from a single sample in a study of CD8 T cells in ankylosing spondylitis. TCRdb used MiXCR to reprocess the 5' RACE reads, holding one entry per CDR3 protein. The sample has 210,000 or so distinct CDR3 sequences, approximately 8.4% seen once. Sequenced material: blood, either unsorted or a sorted T cell fraction (not recorded which). The receptors come from a female donor with ankylosing spondylitis or in good health (not recorded which).

This clonotype was detected many times. The chain couples TRBV5-1 to TRBJ2-3; D remains unclear. This CDR3 comprises 12 residues. Germline V lookup: CDR1 SGHRS, CDR2 YFSETQ. Trimming cost V 2 bases and J 4 bases, with 5 bases left between them. The CDR3 DNA follows: TGCGCCAGCAGCTTCAGGTCAGATACGCAGTATTTT. Amino acid sequence: CASSFRSDTQYF.

This clonotype was picked up many times. The chain carries TRBV7-9 and TRBJ1-1; D is perhaps TRBD1 (6 bases). Per the germline V gene, CDR1 is SEHNR and CDR2 is FQNEAQ (reference sequence). The CDR3 has 17 amino acids. Trimming shortened V by 7 bases and J by 0 bases, and 21 bases separated the two germline ends. The CDR3 nucleotides are TGTGCCAGCAACTCGAGGGGGGCAGGGCATTTGAACACTGAAGCTTTCTTT. Translated, it gives CASNSRGAGHLNTEAFF.

This clonotype appeared many times. CDR3 nucleotide sequence: TGCAGTGCGGGTAGCGGGTTTACCTACGAGCAGTACTTC. It codes for CSAGSGFTYEQYF. The chain is built from TRBV20-1 and TRBJ2-7; TRBD2 matches at 7 bases. Trimming took 6 bases from V and 2 from J; bases not matched to a gene: 7. The CDR3 consists of 13 residues. Germline CDR1 reads DFQATT; CDR2 reads SNEGSKA (reference sequence).

At least ten counts were recorded for this clonotype. The chain recombines TRBV21-1 with TRBJ2-5; the D call of TRBD2 is as the table states it, not checked on the DNA. TRBV21-1 is termed a pseudogene. This CDR3 is built from 14 residues. The DNA for the CDR3 is TGTGCCAGCAGCAATCGAGCAGGGAGTGAGACCCAGTACTTC. It codes for CASSNRAGSETQYF.

This clonotype was found many times. This chain uses TRBV14 with TRBJ2-4; 7 bases fit TRBD1. Germline assignment: CDR1 SGHDN and CDR2 FVKESK. The CDR3 runs 14 residues. V trimming: 1 base; J trimming: 5 bases; junction bases outside the gene matches: 2. CDR3 residues: CASSQAQGQNIQYF. The CDR3 coding sequence is TGTGCCAGCAGCCAAGCACAGGGGCAAAACATTCAGTACTTC.

At least ten counts were recorded for this clonotype. This chain connects TRBV28 to TRBJ2-1; TRBD1 matches 10 bases. Germline V gene data show CDR1 as MDHEN and CDR2 as SYDVKM. The CDR3 is made up of 18 amino acids. After removal of 4 bases from V and 4 bases from J, the junction contained 13 bases not matched to a gene. The CDR3 DNA follows: TGTGCCAGCAGTTCCGGGACAGGGGCAGTAGCGGAGTACAATGAGCAGTTCTTC. It is translated as CASSSGTGAVAEYNEQFF.

The chain carries TRBV7-6 and TRBJ2-3; possibly TRBD2 for D (6 bases). V lost 5 bases and J 2 bases, leaving 11 bases between the germline ends. This CDR3 region has 14 residues. Germline V gives CDR1 SGHVS, CDR2 FNYEAQ. CDR3 in amino acids: CASSLGGLTDTQYF. CDR3 sequence (DNA): TGTGCCAGCAGCCTTGGGGGACTCACAGATACGCAGTATTTT.

This clonotype came up many times. The chain recombines TRBV5-1 with TRBJ2-7; D unclear. Germline loops: CDR1 SGHRS, CDR2 YFSETQ. Deletions cut 0 bases from V and 3 bases from J, with 7 bases between. The CDR3 sequence is 13 residues long. The CDR3 spells CASSLGVGYEQYF. The DNA for the CDR3 is TGCGCCAGCAGCTTGGGAGTAGGCTACGAGCAGTACTTC.

This clonotype was found many times. J is TRBJ2-7 and V is TRBV6-1; D gene uncertain. V gave up 5 bases and J gave up 7 bases, with 9 bases separating them. The CDR3 loop spans 11 amino acids. The germline gives CDR1 MNHNS, CDR2 SASEGT. CDR3: CASSSTQEQYF. CDR3 nucleotide sequence: TGTGCCAGCAGTTCCACTCAGGAGCAGTACTTC.

Ten or more counts support this clonotype. This chain connects TRBV5-1 to TRBJ1-1; 7 bases line up with TRBD1. This CDR3 contains 19 residues. V dropped 0 bases and J dropped 5; count of bases not matched to a gene: 19. In germline, CDR1 is SGHRS, CDR2 YFSETQ. The CDR3 nucleotides are TGCGCCAGCAGCTTGGCCCTCAACAGGGGACTACGCGGGGGGACTGAAGCTTTCTTT. It translates to CASSLALNRGLRGGTEAFF.

The table lists this clonotype with many counts. The rearrangement uses TRBV12-3 or TRBV12-4 and TRBJ2-1; possibly TRBD2 for D (5 bases). The V and J ends lost 7 bases and 3 bases respectively, with 16 bases between them. This CDR3 region has 15 residues. Written as DNA, the CDR3 is TGTGCCAGCATCCATCTACCGGACTTCTACAATGAGCAGTTCTTC. This gives the protein CASIHLPDFYNEQFF.

The table lists this clonotype with a few counts. The chain has TRBV30 and TRBJ1-5, with 7 bases aligning to TRBD1. V lost 3 bases and J lost 4; bases outside the gene matches: 6. There are 14 residues in the CDR3. Germline CDR1 reads GTSNPN; CDR2 reads SVGIG (reference sequence). CDR3 bases: TGTGCCTGGAGCCCCGGGACAGATAATCAGCCCCAGCATTTT. Its translation is CAWSPGTDNQPQHF.

This clonotype was seen ten or more times. The chain joins TRBV24-1 to TRBJ2-1, with a weak D call TRBD1 (6 bases). The CDR3 runs to 16 residues. V was clipped by 0 bases and J by 6 bases, with 14 bases between them. Germline assignment: CDR1 KGHDR and CDR2 SFDVKD. The chain's CDR3 is CATSDLRPGQFNEQFF. CDR3 in DNA: TGTGCCACCAGTGATTTGAGGCCCGGACAGTTCAATGAGCAGTTCTTC.

This clonotype was seen at least ten times. The chain recombines TRBV25-1 with TRBJ2-7, with TRBD2 matching 11 bases. The CDR3 runs to 15 residues. From germline, CDR1 is MGHDK and CDR2 SYGVNS. Trimming took 3 bases from V and 5 from J; bases not matched to a gene: 6. The CDR3, as DNA: TGTGCCAGCAGTGACAGACTAGCGGGAATCAACGAGCAGTACTTC. As protein: CASSDRLAGINEQYF.

This clonotype was counted many times. The rearrangement links TRBV18 to TRBJ2-1, with TRBD2 matching over 7 bases. The V segment lost 1 base and the J segment 4 bases; nucleotides outside the gene matches: 19. The CDR3 is made up of 20 amino acids. Germline-derived CDR1 and CDR2 are KGHSH and LQKENI. This CDR3 reads CASSPRRWSGGPTSYNEQFF. The CDR3 DNA sequence: TGTGCCAGCTCACCACGCAGGTGGTCGGGAGGCCCAACCTCTTACAATGAGCAGTTCTTC.

The sample holds many counts of this clonotype. The rearrangement links TRBV6-2 or TRBV6-3 to TRBJ2-1; TRBD2 matches 7 bases. This CDR3 contains 13 residues. Germline V CDR1 and CDR2: MNHEY, SVGEGT. V dropped 6 bases and J dropped 14; count of bases not matched to a gene: 13. CDR3 sequence (DNA): TGTGCCAGCAGACCTCCCCCCGGGGGAGGGAAGTTCTTC. Residues: CASRPPPGGGKFF.

This clonotype was seen repeatedly, ten times or more. CDR3 nucleotides: TGCGCCAGCAGCTTCGGAATAATGACAGTTAACTATGGCTACACCTTC. Its protein product is CASSFGIMTVNYGYTF. The chain combines TRBV5-1 with TRBJ1-2, with TRBD1 as a possible D gene (5 bases). The V gene's germline CDR1 is SGHRS and CDR2 YFSETQ. The V and J ends lost 2 bases and 1 base respectively, with 15 bases between them. The CDR3 is 16 residues long.

This clonotype was seen more than once but under ten times. The rearrangement links TRBV11-2 to TRBJ2-7; D possibly corresponds to TRBD1 (6 bases). V was clipped by 3 bases and J by 4 bases, with 16 bases between them. This CDR3 region has 15 residues. Looked up from germline, CDR1 is SGHAT and CDR2 is FQNNGV. CDR3: CASSLMDSEVYEQYF. CDR3 nucleotide sequence: TGTGCCAGCAGCTTGATGGACAGCGAAGTATACGAGCAGTACTTC. Supplemented by reference TRBV11-2 and TRBJ2-7, the full variable domain reads EAGVAQSPRYKIIEKRQSVAFWCNPISGHATLYWYQQILGQGPKLLIQFQNNGVVDDSQLPKDRFSAERLKGVDSTLKIQPAKLEDSAVYLCASSLMDSEVYEQYFGPGTRLTVT.

This clonotype was counted at least ten times. This chain joins TRBV28 and TRBJ1-1, with TRBD1 matching over 9 bases. Per the germline V gene, CDR1 is MDHEN and CDR2 is SYDVKM. V lost 10 bases, J lost 5 bases, and 20 bases stayed unmatched. This CDR3 comprises 17 residues. As DNA, the CDR3 is TGTGCCACCAGCTTCACTCGGGACAGGGTTCTTGGAACTGAAGCTTTCTTT. Translation gives CATSFTRDRVLGTEAFF.

This clonotype came up many times. The chain couples TRBV29-1 to TRBJ1-1; 8 positions agree with TRBD1. V lost 6 bases, J lost 2 bases, and 8 bases stayed unmatched. Per germline, CDR1 SQVTM and CDR2 ANQGSEA. The CDR3 length is 14 residues. This chain's CDR3 is CSVATGGVNTEAFF. CDR3 bases: TGCAGCGTGGCTACAGGGGGAGTAAACACTGAAGCTTTCTTT.

This clonotype was seen many times. The chain recombines TRBV20-1 with TRBJ2-5, with unresolved D. Germline values: CDR1 DFQATT, CDR2 SNEGSKA (reference sequence). The CDR3 spans 11 residues. With 3 bases removed from V and 5 bases from J, the gap between germline ends came to 7 bases. DNA of the CDR3: TGCAGTGCTAGGATGATGGAGACCCAGTACTTC. It codes for CSARMMETQYF.

The J gene is TRBJ2-7, the V gene TRBV19; the D gene is possibly TRBD1 (5 bases). Looked up from germline, CDR1 is LNHDA and CDR2 is SQIVND (reference sequence). This CDR3 region has 12 residues. The V end was cut by 10 bases, the J end by 3 bases, with 13 bases between. The CDR3 bases are TGTGCCACTTCCGACAGAGGCTACGAGCAGTACTTC. This codes for CATSDRGYEQYF. The entire variable domain, with the rest obtained from reference TRBV19 and TRBJ2-7, is as follows: DGGITQSPKYLFRKEGQNVTLSCEQNLNHDAMYWYRQDPGQGLRLIYYSQIVNDFQKGDIAEGYSVSREKKESFPLTVTSAQKNPTAFYLCATSDRGYEQYFGPGTRLTVT.

This clonotype was seen repeatedly, ten times or more. The V gene is TRBV7-8, the J gene TRBJ2-7; D not certain. V was trimmed by 5 bases and J by 4 bases, leaving 12 bases between them. Germline CDR1 and CDR2: SGHVS and FQNEAQ. The length of the CDR3 is 13 residues. This CDR3 is CASSPTPSYEQYF. CDR3 in DNA: TGTGCCAGCAGCCCGACCCCGAGTTACGAGCAGTACTTC.

This clonotype was observed many times. The chain recombines TRBV11-2 with TRBJ2-1; TRBD2 agrees at 7 bases. Germline trimming cut 5 bases from V and 4 bases from J; bases unmatched to any gene: 5. There are 14 residues in the CDR3. Germline V gene lookup returns CDR1 SGHAT and CDR2 FQNNGV. The CDR3 spells CASSQAGFYNEQFF. CDR3 DNA: TGTGCCAGCAGCCAAGCGGGATTTTACAATGAGCAGTTCTTC.